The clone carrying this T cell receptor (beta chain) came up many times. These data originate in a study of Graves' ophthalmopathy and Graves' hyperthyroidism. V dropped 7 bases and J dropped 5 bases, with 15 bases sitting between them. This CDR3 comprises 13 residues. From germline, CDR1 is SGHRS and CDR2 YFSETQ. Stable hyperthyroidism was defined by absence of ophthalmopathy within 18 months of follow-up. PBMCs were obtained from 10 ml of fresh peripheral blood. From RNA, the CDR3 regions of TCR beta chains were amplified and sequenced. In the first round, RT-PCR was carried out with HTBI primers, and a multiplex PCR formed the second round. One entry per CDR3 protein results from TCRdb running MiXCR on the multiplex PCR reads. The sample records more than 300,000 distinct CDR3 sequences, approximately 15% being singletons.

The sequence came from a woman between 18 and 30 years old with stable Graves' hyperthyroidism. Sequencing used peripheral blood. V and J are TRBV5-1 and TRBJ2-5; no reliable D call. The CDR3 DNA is TGCGCCAGCCGACAACTCAGTGGGGAGACCCAGTACTTC. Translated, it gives CASRQLSGETQYF.